The rows below give T cell receptor beta chains drawn from one sample of a study of cytomegalovirus exposure and HLA in healthy donors. Only in-frame clones appear in the TCRdb table, and some are missing; sequencing was by immunoSEQ multiplex PCR. The sample records fewer than 250,000 clones, just under 75% being singletons. Sequencing used PBMCs. The source is a man between 25 and 39 years old in good health and CMV-seropositive. The CDR3 runs from the conserved cysteine through the conserved F or W. The order of the fields is J gene, V gene, D gene, clone size, CDR3 DNA, CDR3 protein. The D gene is left open where the match is weak. Part of the rows lack a size; the others show once, few, many or a class for expanded clones.

TRBJ1-5 TRBV4-1 . . TGCGCCAGCAGCCAGGCCGGTGGGGGCAGACAGCCCCAGCATTTT CASSQAGGGRQPQHF
TRBJ1-2 TRBV28 TRBD1 . TGTGCCAGCATGACAGGGGAGGGTGGCTACACCTTC CASMTGEGGYTF
TRBJ2-7 TRBV6-1 TRBD1 . TGTGCCAGCGGTGGACAGGCATCCTACGAGCAGTACTTC CASGGQASYEQYF
TRBJ2-7 TRBV29-1 TRBD1 . TGCAGCGCCGCACGACAGGGGTTCTACGAGCAGTACTTC CSAARQGFYEQYF
TRBJ2-1 TRBV27 . . TGTGCCAGCAGTTATCTAGCGAACCAGGGGCAGTTCTTC CASSYLANQGQFF
TRBJ2-7 TRBV7-2 . few TGTGCCAGCAGCCCAGGACTGGGATACGGGCAGTACTTC CASSPGLGYGQYF
TRBJ2-7 TRBV18 TRBD1 few TGTGCCAGCTCACCACCCTCTCAGGGGGCAGGCGAGCAGTACTTC CASSPPSQGAGEQYF
TRBJ2-5 TRBV14 TRBD2 . TGTGCCAGCAGGGCCAGCGGGGGAAAGCAGTACTTC CASRASGGKQYF
TRBJ2-5 TRBV29-1 . . TGCAGCGTTGAAAGGCAGGCACAAGAGACCCAGTACTTC CSVERQAQETQYF
TRBJ2-5 TRBV7-8 . . TGTGCCAGCAGCTTGGCCCCAGGGCAAGAGACCCAGTACTTC CASSLAPGQETQYF
TRBJ1-2 TRBV6-5 . few TGTGCCAGCAGTTACCGGCAGGATTATGGCTACACCTTC CASSYRQDYGYTF
TRBJ2-3 TRBV7-2 TRBD2 once TGTGCCAGCAGCTTGCATCCGGGACTAGCGGGTTACACAGATACGCAGTATTTT CASSLHPGLAGYTDTQYF
TRBJ2-2 TRBV4-3 TRBD1 . TGCGCCAGCAGCCCAGGGACAGGGGGAATCCTTCCGAACACCGGGGAGCTGTTTTTT CASSPGTGGILPNTGELFF
TRBJ2-3 TRBV4-2 . . TGTGCCAGCAGCCAAGATCAGACTGATACGCAGTATTTT CASSQDQTDTQYF
TRBJ2-7 TRBV6-6 . . TGTGCCAGCAGCCCAATCCCCCCCTACGAGCAGTACTTC CASSPIPPYEQYF
TRBJ1-2 TRBV27 TRBD1 once TGTGCCAGCAGGCTAGGGGGCATAGCTAACTATGGCTACACCTTC CASRLGGIANYGYTF